The sequence of this T cell receptor beta chain was determined in a study of T cells after yellow fever vaccination (dated by TCRdb to about 2019). Turning to the overall study: The SMART-Seq v4 Ultra Low Input RNA kit was used to prepare libraries from fractions with low cell numbers. To track T-cell clones before and after primary and booster YFV17D yellow fever vaccination, bulk TCR alpha and beta repertoires were sequenced longitudinally. The cohort comprised two healthy male donors, one aged 18 to 30 and one aged 30 to 39 years. Blood samples were taken at several timepoints before and after primary and secondary immunization, and bulk PBMC replicates and cell subsets were isolated.

Explained via the paper, the treatment or condition label denotes: live attenuated yellow fever vaccine strain. At each blood-draw timepoint, two biological replicates of bulk PBMCs were collected. A standard Ficoll-Paque protocol was used to isolate PBMCs from peripheral blood. RNA was extracted with TriZol from bulk PBMCs, CD4 and CD8 fractions, and dextramer-positive and dextramer-negative fractions. TCR cDNA was made using 5'RACE template switching, a step that added a universal primer site and unique molecular identifiers. Priming of cDNA synthesis was performed from both the TCR alpha and TCR beta constant segments. Library amplification involved two PCR steps, and the second step added sample barcodes and sequencing adapters. Sequencing of libraries was done on Illumina HiSeq 2500 (2x100 bp) or NovaSeq (2x150 bp). On the study's bioinformatics: MIGEC handled demultiplexing of reads and collapsing into UMI consensus sequences, while MiXCR performed V(D)J alignment. Clonotypes responding to the vaccine were identified with edgeR on replicate PBMC samples, with the criteria of FDR below 0.01 and a log2 fold change above 5 up to day 15. Bulk clonotypes were assigned CD4 or CD8 identity according to which sequenced CD4 or CD8 repertoire held them at higher abundance. TCRdb reran the public reads through fastp at Q25 and MiXCR, keeping productive beta chains. Rows with a matching CDR3 protein are joined into one entry that keeps the most common DNA and genes. The V and J calls and clone size come from TCRdb's table, not from the authors' own analysis. The sample includes 500,000 to 700,000 distinct CDR3 sequences, with around 21% observed a single time. Jointly, the top ten make up roughly an eighth of the sample.

This clonotype showed up just once. There is no known antigen for this receptor. Within one base of it there is no much larger clone, and no base qualities were kept. The CDR3 goes from the cysteine to the phenylalanine over 14 residues. This entry keeps only the CDR3 DNA: 42 bases, framed from base 1. Broad study findings and their caveats: Most clones expanded after primary vaccination were re-detected after the booster (96% of CD4 and 88% of CD8), suggesting broad memory maintenance. Because the study included only a couple of donors, the extent to which the findings can be generalized is limited. A small fraction of clonotypes showed up in both the CD4 and CD8 compartments, probably as a result of convergent recombination. Computational filtering was required because FACS-sorted repertoires could contain abundant contaminating clonotypes from the bulk population. Compared with the primary T-cell response, the secondary T-cell response was weaker but faster, peaking on day 5 rather than day 15.

This TCR came from a man aged 25-40 years who received the YFV17D yellow fever vaccine. Sequences were derived from PBMCs, sampled 15 days after the yellow fever booster vaccination. The chain is encoded by TRBV21-1 joined to TRBJ2-2; the listed D gene, TRBD1, was not tested against the DNA. TRBV21-1 is designated a pseudogene. The CDR3 reads as follows: CASSKARDTGELFF. The DNA sequence is given as TGTGCCAGCAGCAAAGCCCGGGACACCGGGGAGCTGTTTTTT.